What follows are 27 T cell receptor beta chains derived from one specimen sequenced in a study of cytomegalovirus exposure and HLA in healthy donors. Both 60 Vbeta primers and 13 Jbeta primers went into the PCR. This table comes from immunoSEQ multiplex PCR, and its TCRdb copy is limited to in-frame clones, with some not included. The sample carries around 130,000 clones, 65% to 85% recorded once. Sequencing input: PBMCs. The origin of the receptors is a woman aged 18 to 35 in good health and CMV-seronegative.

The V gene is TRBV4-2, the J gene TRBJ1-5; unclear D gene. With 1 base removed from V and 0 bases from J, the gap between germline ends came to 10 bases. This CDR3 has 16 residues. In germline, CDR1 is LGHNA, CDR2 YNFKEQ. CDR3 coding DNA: TGTGCCAGCAGCCAAGGAGGCGTTTATAGCAATCAGCCCCAGCATTTT. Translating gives CASSQGGVYSNQPQHF.

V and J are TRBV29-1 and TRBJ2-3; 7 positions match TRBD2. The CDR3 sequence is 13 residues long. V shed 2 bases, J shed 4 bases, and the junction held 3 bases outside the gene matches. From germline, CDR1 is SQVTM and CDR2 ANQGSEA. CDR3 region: CSVEKGGADTQYF. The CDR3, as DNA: TGCAGCGTTGAAAAGGGAGGGGCAGATACGCAGTATTTT.

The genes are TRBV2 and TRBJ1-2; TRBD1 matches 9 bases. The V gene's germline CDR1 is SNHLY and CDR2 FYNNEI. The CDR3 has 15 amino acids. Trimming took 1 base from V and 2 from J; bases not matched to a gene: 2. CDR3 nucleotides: TGTGCCAGCAGTGAAGAAACAGGGGGCAACTATGGCTACACCTTC. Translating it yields CASSEETGGNYGYTF.

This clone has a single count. The CDR3 coding sequence is TGTGCCAGCAGCAAAGGGAGCGGGAGATGGACCTACGAGCAGTACTTC. It codes for CASSKGSGRWTYEQYF. The rearrangement links TRBV21-1 to TRBJ2-7; the tabulated D call, TRBD2, remains unverified against the DNA. TRBV21-1 is a recognized pseudogene. The CDR3 is 16 residues long.

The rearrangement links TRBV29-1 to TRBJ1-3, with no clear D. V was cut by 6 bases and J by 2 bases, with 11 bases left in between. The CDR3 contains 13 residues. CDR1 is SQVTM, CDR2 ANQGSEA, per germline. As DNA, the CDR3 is TGCAGCGTCGCGGGCATTACTGGAAACACCATATATTTT. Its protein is CSVAGITGNTIYF. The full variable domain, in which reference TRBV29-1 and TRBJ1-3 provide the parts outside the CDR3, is SAVISQKPSRDICQRGTSLTIQCQVDSQVTMMFWYRQQPGQSLTLIATANQGSEATYESGFVIDKFPISRPNLTFSTLTVSNMSPEDSSIYLCSVAGITGNTIYFGEGSWLTVV.

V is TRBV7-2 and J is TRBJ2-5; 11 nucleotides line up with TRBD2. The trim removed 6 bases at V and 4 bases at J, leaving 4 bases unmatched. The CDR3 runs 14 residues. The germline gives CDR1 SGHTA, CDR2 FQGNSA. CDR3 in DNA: TGTGCCAGCAGTACCGGACTAGCGGGAGAGACCCAGTACTTC. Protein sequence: CASSTGLAGETQYF. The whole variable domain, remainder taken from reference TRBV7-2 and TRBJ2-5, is GAGVSQSPSNKVTEKGKDVELRCDPISGHTALYWYRQSLGQGLEFLIYFQGNSAPDKSGLPSDRFSAERTGGSVSTLTIQRTQQEDSAVYLCASSTGLAGETQYFGPGTRLLVL.

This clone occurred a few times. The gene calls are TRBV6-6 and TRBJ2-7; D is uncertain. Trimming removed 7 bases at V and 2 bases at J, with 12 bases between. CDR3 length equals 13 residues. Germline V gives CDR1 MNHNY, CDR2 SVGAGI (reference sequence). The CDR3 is CASILLGPYEQYF. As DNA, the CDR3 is TGTGCCAGCATTCTCCTGGGCCCCTACGAGCAGTACTTC.

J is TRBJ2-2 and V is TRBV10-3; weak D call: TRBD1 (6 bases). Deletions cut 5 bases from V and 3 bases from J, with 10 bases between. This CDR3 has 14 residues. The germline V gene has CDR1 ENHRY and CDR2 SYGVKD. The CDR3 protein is CAISTRQDTGELFF. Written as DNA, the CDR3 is TGTGCCATCAGTACCCGACAGGACACCGGGGAGCTGTTTTTT.

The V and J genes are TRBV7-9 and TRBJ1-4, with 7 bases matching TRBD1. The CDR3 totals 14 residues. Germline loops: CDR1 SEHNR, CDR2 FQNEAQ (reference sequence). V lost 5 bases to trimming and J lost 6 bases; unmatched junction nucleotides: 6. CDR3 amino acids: CASSRQTGDEKLFF. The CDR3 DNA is TGTGCCAGCAGCCGACAAACAGGGGATGAAAAACTGTTTTTT.

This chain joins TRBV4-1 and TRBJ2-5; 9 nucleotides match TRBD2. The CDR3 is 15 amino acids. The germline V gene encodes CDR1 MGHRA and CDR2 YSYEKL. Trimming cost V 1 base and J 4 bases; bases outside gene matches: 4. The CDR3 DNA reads TGCGCCAGCAGCCAAGTCGCGGGAGGGAGAGAGACCCAGTACTTC. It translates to CASSQVAGGRETQYF.

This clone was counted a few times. CDR3 sequence reads: CASSELGVEQFF. The DNA for the CDR3 is TGTGCCAGCAGTGAATTGGGAGTTGAGCAGTTCTTC. This chain uses TRBV6-1 with TRBJ2-1; D is perhaps TRBD2 (5 bases). CDR3 size: 12 residues. Deletions cut 2 bases from V and 9 bases from J, with 8 bases between. Germline CDR1 reads MNHNS; CDR2 reads SASEGT.

CDR3: CASSIGGPSRDQYF. CDR3 nucleotides: TGTGCCAGCAGCATCGGGGGACCCTCCAGGGACCAGTACTTC. The chain has TRBV11-1 and TRBJ2-5; tentatively, D is TRBD2 (6 bases). The CDR3 runs 14 residues. The V end was cut by 5 bases, the J end by 10 bases, with 20 bases between. Germline assignment: CDR1 SGHAT and CDR2 FQDESV (reference sequence). The full variable domain, in which reference TRBV11-1 and TRBJ2-5 provide the parts outside the CDR3, is EAEVAQSPRYKITEKSQAVAFWCDPISGHATLYWYRQILGQGPELLVQFQDESVVDDSQLPKDRFSAERLKGVDSTLKIQPAELGDSAMYLCASSIGGPSRDQYFGPGTRLLVL.

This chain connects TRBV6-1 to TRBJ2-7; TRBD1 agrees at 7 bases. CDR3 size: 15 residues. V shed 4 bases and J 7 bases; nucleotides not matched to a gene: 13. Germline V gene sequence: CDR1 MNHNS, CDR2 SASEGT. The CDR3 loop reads CASSATGQMMEEQYF. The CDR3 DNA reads TGTGCCAGCAGTGCCACGGGACAGATGATGGAAGAGCAGTACTTC.

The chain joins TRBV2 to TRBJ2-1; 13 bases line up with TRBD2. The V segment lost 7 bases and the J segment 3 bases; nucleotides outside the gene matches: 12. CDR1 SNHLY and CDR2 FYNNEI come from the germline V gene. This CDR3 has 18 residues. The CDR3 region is CASKPGLAGWGHYNEQFF. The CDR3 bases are TGTGCCAGCAAACCGGGACTAGCGGGATGGGGTCACTACAATGAGCAGTTCTTC.

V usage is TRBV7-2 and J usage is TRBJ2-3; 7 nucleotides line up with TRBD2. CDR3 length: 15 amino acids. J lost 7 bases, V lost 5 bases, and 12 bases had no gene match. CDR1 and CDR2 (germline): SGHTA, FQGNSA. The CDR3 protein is CASSERESGIYTQYF. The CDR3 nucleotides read TGTGCCAGCAGCGAGCGGGAATCGGGTATTTATACGCAGTATTTT. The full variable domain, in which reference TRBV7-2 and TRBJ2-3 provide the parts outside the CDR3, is GAGVSQSPSNKVTEKGKDVELRCDPISGHTALYWYRQSLGQGLEFLIYFQGNSAPDKSGLPSDRFSAERTGGSVSTLTIQRTQQEDSAVYLCASSERESGIYTQYFGPGTRLTVL.

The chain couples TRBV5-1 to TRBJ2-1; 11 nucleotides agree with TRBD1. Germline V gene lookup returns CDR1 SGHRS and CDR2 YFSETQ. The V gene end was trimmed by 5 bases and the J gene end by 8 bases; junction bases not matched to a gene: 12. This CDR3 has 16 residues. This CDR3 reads CASRPSDRGRAYEQFF. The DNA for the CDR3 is TGCGCCAGCAGACCCTCGGACAGGGGGCGTGCCTATGAGCAGTTCTTC.

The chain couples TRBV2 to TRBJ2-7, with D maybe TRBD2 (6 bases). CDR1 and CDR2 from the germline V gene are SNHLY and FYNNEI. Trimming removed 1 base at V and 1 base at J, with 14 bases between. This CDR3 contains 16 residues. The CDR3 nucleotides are TGTGCCAGCAGTGAAGGGAGGGCCTTAAGGTCCTACGAGCAGTACTTC. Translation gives CASSEGRALRSYEQYF.

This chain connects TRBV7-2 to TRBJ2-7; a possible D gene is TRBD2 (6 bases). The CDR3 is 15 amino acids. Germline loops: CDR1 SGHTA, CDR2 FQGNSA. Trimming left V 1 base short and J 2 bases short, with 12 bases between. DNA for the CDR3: TGTGCCAGCAGCTTAGTTACTGCGGGGACCTACGAGCAGTACTTC. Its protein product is CASSLVTAGTYEQYF.

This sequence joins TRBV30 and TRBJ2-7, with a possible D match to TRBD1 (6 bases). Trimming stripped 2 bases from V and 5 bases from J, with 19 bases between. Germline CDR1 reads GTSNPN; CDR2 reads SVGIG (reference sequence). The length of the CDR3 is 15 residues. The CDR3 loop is CAWSLLGGEGDEQYF. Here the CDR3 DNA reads TGTGCCTGGAGTCTGCTAGGGGGAGAGGGGGACGAGCAGTACTTC.

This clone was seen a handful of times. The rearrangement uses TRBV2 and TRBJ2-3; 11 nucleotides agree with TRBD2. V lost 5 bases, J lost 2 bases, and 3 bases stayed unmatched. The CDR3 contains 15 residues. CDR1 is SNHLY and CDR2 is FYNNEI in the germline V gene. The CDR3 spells CASSPSGRLTDTQYF. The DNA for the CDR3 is TGTGCCAGCAGTCCTAGCGGGAGGCTCACAGATACGCAGTATTTT.

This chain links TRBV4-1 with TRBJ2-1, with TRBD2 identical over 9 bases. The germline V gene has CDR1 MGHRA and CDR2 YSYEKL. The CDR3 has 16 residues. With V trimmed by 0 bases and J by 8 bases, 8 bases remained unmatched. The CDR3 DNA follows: TGCGCCAGCAGCCAAGAACGCGGGAGGGGTCCAGATGAGCAGTTCTTC. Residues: CASSQERGRGPDEQFF.

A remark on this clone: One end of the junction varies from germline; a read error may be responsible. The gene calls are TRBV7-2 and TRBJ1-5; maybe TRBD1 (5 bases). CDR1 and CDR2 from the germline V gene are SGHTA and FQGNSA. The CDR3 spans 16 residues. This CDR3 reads CASSGLQGLSNQPQHF. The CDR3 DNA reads TGTGCCAGCAGCGGCTTGCAGGGCCTTAGCAACCAGCCCCAGCATTTT.

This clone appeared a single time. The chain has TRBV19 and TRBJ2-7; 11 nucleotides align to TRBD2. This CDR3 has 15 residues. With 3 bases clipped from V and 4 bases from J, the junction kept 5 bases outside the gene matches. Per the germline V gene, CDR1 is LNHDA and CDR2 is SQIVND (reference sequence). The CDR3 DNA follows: TGTGCCAGTAGTATCTCTAGCGGGAGGCATTACGAGCAGTACTTC. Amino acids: CASSISSGRHYEQYF.

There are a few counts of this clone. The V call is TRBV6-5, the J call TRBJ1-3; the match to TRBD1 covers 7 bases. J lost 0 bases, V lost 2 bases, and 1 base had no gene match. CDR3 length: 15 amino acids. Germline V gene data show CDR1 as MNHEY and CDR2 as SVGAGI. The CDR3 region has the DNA TGTGCCAGCAGTTACAGGGGGCGCTCTGGAAACACCATATATTTT. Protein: CASSYRGRSGNTIYF.

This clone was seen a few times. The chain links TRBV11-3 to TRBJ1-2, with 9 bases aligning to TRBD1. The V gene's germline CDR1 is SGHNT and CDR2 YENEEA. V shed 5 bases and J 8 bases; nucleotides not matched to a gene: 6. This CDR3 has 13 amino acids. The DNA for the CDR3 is TGTGCCAGCAGCGATACAGGGGGCGAAGGCTACACCTTC. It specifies CASSDTGGEGYTF.

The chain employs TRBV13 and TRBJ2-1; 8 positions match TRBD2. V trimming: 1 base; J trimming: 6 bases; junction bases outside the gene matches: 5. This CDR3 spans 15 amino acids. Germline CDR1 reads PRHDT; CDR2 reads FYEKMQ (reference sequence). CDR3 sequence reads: CASSLVAGSFNEQFF. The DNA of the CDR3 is TGTGCCAGCAGCTTAGTAGCGGGATCGTTCAATGAGCAGTTCTTC.

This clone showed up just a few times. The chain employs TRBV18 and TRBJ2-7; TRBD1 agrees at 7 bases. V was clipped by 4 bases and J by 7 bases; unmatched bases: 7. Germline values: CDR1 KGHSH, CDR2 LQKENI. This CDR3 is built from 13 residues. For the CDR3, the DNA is TGTGCCAGCTCACAAACAGGGGCGAGGGAGCAGTACTTC. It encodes CASSQTGAREQYF.